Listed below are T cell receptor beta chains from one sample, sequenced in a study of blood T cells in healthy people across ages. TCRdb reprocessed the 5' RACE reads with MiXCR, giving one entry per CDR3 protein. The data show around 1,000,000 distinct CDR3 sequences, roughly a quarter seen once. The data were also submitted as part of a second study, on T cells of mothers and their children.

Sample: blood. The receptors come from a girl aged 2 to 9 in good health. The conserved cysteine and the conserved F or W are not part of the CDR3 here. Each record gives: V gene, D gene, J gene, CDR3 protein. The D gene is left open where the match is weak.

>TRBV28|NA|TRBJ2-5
ASNQPRETQY
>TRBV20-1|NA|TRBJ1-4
SANPGAWATNEKLF
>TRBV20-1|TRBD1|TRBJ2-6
SARSPGTGSGANVLT
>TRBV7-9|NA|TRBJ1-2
ASSSTGPGYGYT
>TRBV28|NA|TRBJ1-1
ASSPGGSAF
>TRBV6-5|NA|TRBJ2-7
ASSPRLGRGEQY
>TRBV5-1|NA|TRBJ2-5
ASSLPGGGSETQY
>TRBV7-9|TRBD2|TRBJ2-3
ASSSVGARGGFPTTDTQY
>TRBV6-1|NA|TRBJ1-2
ASSVAGVHGYT
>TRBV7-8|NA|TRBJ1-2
ASSLIEREANYGYT
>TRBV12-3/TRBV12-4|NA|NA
ASSWDRAQETQY
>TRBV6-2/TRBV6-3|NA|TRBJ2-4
ASSDPGPQNIQY
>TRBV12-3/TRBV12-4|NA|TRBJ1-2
ASSRTRNYGYA
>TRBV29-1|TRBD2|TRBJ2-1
SVVGASNSGNEQF
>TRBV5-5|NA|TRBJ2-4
ASSFHPGQHKNIQY
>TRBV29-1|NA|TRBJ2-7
GVEEAEQY
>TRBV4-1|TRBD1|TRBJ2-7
ASSLSPGQSNYEQY
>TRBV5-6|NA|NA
ASSRTDSSYEQY
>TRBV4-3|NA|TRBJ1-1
ASSQVGGFRGEAF
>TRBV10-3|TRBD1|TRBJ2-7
AISSDRDKHEQY
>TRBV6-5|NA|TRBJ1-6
ASSYWGGGNTLH
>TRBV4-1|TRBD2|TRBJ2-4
ASSQASSGLAKNIQY
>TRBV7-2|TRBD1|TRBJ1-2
ASSLEGGQTNYGYT
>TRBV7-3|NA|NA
ASSLIGAVTGGPYYEQY
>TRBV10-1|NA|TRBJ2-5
ASSVHRAPDHQETQY
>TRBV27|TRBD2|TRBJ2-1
ASSFGTSGGEQF
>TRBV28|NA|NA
ASSLSRAPYEQY
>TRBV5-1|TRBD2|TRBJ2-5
ASSLELAGGPFVETQY
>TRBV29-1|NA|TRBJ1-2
SVVMAIGYT
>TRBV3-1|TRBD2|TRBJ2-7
ASSSRLDPTTAGVDYEQY
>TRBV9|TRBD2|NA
ASSYAGGDEQF
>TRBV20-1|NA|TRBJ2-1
GAPGSSYNEQF
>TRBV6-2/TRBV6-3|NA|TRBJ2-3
ASSSPGYHTDTQY
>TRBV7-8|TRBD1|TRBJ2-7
ASSFSGQGYYEQY
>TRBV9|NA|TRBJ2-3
ASSVFGTSSTDTQY
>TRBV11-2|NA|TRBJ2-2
ASSRLSELF
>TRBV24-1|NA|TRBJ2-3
ATSALGGTDTQY
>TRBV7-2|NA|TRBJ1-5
ASSLDTHQPQH
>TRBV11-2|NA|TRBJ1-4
ASSQINHEKLF